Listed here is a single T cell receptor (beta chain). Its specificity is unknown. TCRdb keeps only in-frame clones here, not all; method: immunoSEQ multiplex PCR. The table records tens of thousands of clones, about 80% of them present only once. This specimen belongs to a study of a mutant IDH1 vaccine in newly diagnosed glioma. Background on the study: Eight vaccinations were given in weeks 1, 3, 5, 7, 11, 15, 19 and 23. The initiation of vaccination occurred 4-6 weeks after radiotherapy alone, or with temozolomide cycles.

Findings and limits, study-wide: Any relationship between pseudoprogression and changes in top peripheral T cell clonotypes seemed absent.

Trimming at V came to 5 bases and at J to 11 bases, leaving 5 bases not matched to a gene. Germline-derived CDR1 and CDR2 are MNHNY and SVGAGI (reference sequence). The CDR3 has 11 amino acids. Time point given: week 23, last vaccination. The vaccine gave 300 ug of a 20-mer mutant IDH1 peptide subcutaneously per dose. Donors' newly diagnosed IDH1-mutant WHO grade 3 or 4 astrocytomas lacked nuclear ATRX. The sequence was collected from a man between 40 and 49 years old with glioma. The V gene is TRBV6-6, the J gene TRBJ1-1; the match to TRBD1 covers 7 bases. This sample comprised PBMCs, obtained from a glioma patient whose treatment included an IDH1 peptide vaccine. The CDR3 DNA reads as TGTGCCAGCAGTAAACAGGGGATCGCTTTCTTT. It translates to CASSKQGIAFF.